This note documents a single T cell receptor gamma chain sequence. The antigen it binds to is not known. Qualities for individual bases were not recorded, and no much larger clone is one base off. The V end gives up 3 bases and the J end 2 bases, leaving 3 bases in the junction not matched to a gene. The germline V gene yields VENAVY for CDR1 and YDSYNSRV for CDR2. Taken from cysteine to phenylalanine, the CDR3 has 14 residues. The kept DNA is CDR3 alone, 42 bases in frame from the first base. These data come from a study of human gamma delta and Vdelta1 T cells (dated by TCRdb to 2016 to 2019). The study in broad terms: Delta One T cells, Vd1+ gamma-delta T cells, were investigated in the study as cytotoxic effectors against acute myeloid leukemia.

Overall study outcomes, separate from this receptor: According to the report, Delta One T cells were polyclonal and showed broad cytotoxic targeting of acute myeloid leukemia.

Library construction relied on PCR. Instrument on record: Illumina MiSeq. Identical DNA sequences were merged into single rows after TCRdb reprocessed the public reads with CATT. For this sample the table gives approximately 9,000 gamma-chain clones, of which 45% were detected only once. Of the sample, about 2.7% falls within the top ten clones. The rearranged segments are TRGV8 and TRGJP1. This TCR derives from a human donor in good health. Sequences were obtained from Vdelta1 gamma-delta T cells from blood grown in culture (DOT cells). The cell subset or site label for this specimen denotes: Delta One T cells, in vitro expanded/differentiated Vd1+ gamma-delta T cells. The CDR3: CATWDVTTGWFKIF. The DNA is as follows: TGTGCCACCTGGGATGTGACCACTGGTTGGTTCAAGATATTT.